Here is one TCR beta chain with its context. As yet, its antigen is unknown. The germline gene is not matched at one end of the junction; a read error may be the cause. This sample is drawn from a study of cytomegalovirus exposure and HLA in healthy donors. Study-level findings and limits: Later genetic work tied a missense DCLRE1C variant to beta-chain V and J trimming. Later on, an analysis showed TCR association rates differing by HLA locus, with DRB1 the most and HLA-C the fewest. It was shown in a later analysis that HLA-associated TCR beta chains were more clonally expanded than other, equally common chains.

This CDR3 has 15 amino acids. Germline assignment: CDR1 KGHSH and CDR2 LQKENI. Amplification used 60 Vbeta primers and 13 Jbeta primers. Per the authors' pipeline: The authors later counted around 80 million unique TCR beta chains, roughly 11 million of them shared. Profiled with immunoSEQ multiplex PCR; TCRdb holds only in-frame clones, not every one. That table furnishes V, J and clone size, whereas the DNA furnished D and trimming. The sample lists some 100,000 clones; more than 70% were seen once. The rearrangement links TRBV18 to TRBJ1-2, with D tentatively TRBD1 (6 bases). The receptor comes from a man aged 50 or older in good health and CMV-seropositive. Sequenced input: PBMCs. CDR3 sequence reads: CASPPTSPGADGYTF. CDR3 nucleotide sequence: TGTGCCAGCCCACCAACCAGCCCAGGGGCAGATGGCTACACCTTC. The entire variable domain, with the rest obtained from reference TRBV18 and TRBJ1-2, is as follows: NAGVMQNPRHLVRRRGQEARLRCSPMKGHSHVYWYRQLPEEGLKFMVYLQKENIIDESGMPKERFSAEFPKEGPSILRIQQVVRGDSAAYFCASPPTSPGADGYTFGSGTRLTVV.